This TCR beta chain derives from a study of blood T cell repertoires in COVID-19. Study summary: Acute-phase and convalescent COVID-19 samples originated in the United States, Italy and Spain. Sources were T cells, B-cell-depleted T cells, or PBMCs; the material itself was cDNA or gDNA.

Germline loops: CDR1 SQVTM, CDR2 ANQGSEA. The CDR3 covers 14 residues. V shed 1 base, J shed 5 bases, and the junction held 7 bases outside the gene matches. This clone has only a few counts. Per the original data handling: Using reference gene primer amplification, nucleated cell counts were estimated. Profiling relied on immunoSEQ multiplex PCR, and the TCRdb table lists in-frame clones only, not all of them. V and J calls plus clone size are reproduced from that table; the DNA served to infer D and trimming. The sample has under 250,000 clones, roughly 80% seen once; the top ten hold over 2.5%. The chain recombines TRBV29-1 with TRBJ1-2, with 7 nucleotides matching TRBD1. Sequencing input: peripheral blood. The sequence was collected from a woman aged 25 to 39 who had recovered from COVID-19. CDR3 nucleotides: TGCAGCGTTGAAGGGCCAGGGGGTGAATATGGCTACACCTTC. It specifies CSVEGPGGEYGYTF.